This paragraph covers one T cell receptor (beta chain) sequence. Its target is not known. This sample is part of a study of cytomegalovirus exposure and HLA in healthy donors. V was clipped by 5 bases and J by 3 bases, with 5 bases between them. The germline V gene encodes CDR1 MNHEY and CDR2 SMNVEV (reference sequence). There are 11 residues in the CDR3. The data were produced by immunoSEQ multiplex PCR, yet TCRdb's version contains in-frame clones alone and is incomplete. The sample yields about 160,000 clones, roughly nine tenths seen once. General study findings and limits: Whilst most TCR sequences proved rare, a subset of public TCRs occurred across many donors.

Sequenced input: PBMCs. The J gene is TRBJ2-7, the V gene TRBV27, with unresolved D. The origin of this receptor is a woman aged 25 to 45 in good health and CMV-seronegative. The DNA for the CDR3 is TGTGCCAGCAGTACAAACTACGAGCAGTACTTC. Its protein is CASSTNYEQYF.